The entry below gives a single TCR beta chain sequence along with its context. The antigen remains undetermined. J lost 1 base, V lost 6 bases, and 7 bases had no gene match. The CDR3 covers 15 residues. Germline CDR1 reads MNHNS; CDR2 reads SASEGT. This entry is derived from a study of shared clonotypes between healthy human individuals. Findings and caveats of the study: Generation probabilities were higher for clonotypes shared across all four sorted-subset donors than for unshared ones. Sample collection involved blood only; tissue repertoires are likely different.

The table came from immunoSEQ multiplex PCR; TCRdb's copy has only in-frame clones and leaves some out. The repertoire holds roughly 1,100,000 clones, with approximately 76% as singletons. Specimen: memory CD4+ T cells sorted from blood. Noted subset: CD45RA-negative fraction. The receptor was derived from a man younger than 35 in good health. The chain is built from TRBV6-1 and TRBJ2-5, with 8 bases identical to TRBD2. Here the CDR3 reads CASRPTSGPQETQYF. In DNA, the CDR3 is TGTGCCAGCAGGCCTACTAGCGGACCCCAAGAGACCCAGTACTTC.